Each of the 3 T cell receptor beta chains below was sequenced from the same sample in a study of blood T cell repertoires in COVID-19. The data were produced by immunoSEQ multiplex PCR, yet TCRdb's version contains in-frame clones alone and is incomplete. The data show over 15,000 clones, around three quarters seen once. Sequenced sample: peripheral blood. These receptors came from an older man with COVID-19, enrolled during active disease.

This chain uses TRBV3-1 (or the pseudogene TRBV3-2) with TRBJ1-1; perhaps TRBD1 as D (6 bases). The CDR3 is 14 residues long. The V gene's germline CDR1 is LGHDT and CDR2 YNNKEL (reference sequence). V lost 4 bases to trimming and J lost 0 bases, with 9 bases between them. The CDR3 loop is CASSPQGMNTEAFF. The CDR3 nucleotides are TGTGCCAGCAGCCCACAGGGCATGAACACTGAAGCTTTCTTT.

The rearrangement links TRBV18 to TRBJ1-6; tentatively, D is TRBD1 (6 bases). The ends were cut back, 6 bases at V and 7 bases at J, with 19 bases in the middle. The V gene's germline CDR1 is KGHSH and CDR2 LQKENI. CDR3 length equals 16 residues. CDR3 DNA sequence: TGTGCCAGCTCGCGAGGACGGACAGACCCCAATTCACCCCTCCACTTT. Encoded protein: CASSRGRTDPNSPLHF.

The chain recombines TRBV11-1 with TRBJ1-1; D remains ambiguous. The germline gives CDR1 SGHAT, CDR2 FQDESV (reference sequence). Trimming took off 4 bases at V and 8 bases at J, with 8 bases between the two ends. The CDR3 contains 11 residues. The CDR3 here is CASSSQSEAFF. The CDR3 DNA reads TGTGCCAGCAGCTCTCAAAGCGAAGCTTTCTTT. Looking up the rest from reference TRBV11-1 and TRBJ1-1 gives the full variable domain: EAEVAQSPRYKITEKSQAVAFWCDPISGHATLYWYRQILGQGPELLVQFQDESVVDDSQLPKDRFSAERLKGVDSTLKIQPAELGDSAMYLCASSSQSEAFFGQGTRLTVV.